The entry below gives a single TCR beta chain sequence along with its context. The antigen is unknown. Isolation of CD4+ naive, central memory, regulatory and stem cell-like memory cells was achieved by sorting via CD45RO/CCR7/CD25/CD127/CD95/CD27. Each sorted fraction was over 95% pure. This CDR3 contains 14 residues. Trimming pared 2 bases from V and 7 bases from J, leaving 11 bases between. Looked up from germline, CDR1 is MNHEY and CDR2 is SMNVEV (reference sequence). The data are from a study of beta chain features in type 1 diabetes. Broader study findings: PCR might favor shorter templates, but any such skew would affect patients and controls equally. Researchers report that Type 1 diabetes patients had moderately but significantly shorter TCRB CDR3s across all four CD4+ subsets. Any HLA-type effect on TCRB rearrangement remained unresolved here.

Isolated RNA was reverse transcribed in full, so expressed TCRB transcripts were sequenced. The method was immunoSEQ multiplex PCR; TCRdb's version includes in-frame clones alone and lacks a portion of them. Of roughly 250,000 clones detected, roughly 22% appear once; the ten largest clones hold 0.028%. The rearrangement links TRBV27 to TRBJ1-4, with D possibly matching TRBD1 (6 bases). The sample comprised naive CD4+ T cells from blood. This receptor was obtained from a woman between 35 and 50 years old with type 1 diabetes. The DNA of the CDR3 is TGTGCCAGCAGTTTAGGACAGCCCCGTGAAAAACTGTTTTTT. This encodes CASSLGQPREKLFF.